This T cell receptor beta chain was sequenced for a study of shared clonotypes between healthy human individuals. About this clone itself: Other DNA sequences in the sample encode the same CDR3.

CDR1 is MNHNS, CDR2 SASEGT, per germline. V was clipped by 3 bases and J by 9 bases, with 6 bases between them. This CDR3 spans 12 amino acids. The data were produced by immunoSEQ multiplex PCR, yet TCRdb's version contains in-frame clones alone and is incomplete. Seen here are just over 2,000,000 clones, 95% observed once, and the top ten hold about 0.13%. This TCR was recovered from a man between 18 and 35 years old in good health. Specimen: naive CD4+ T cells sorted from blood. Stated subset: CD45RA+ positively selected. The chain carries TRBV6-1 and TRBJ1-6; TRBD1 might be the D (5 bases). The CDR3 nucleotides read TGTGCCAGCAGTGAGGGGGGTTCACCCCTCCACTTT. It encodes CASSEGGSPLHF.